Described below is a single TCR beta chain sequence and its context. Using immunoSEQ multiplex PCR, the repertoire was profiled, and TCRdb retains in-frame clones only, with some absent. The data hold 33,000 or so clones, with roughly nine tenths observed a single time. These data originate in a study of T cell changes during pregnancy in multiple sclerosis. The CDR3 length is 16 residues. Per germline, CDR1 SEHNR and CDR2 FQNEAQ (reference sequence). V dropped 7 bases and J dropped 5; count of bases not matched to a gene: 12. The clonotype originates from a female donor in good health, enrolled as a control in a pregnancy study. This specimen was peripheral blood, taken in the third trimester of pregnancy. The V gene is TRBV7-9, the J gene TRBJ2-1; 9 positions agree with TRBD2. CDR3 sequence: CASNPQRLAGNNEQFF. CDR3 nucleotide sequence: TGTGCCAGCAACCCTCAGCGGCTAGCGGGGAACAATGAGCAGTTCTTC.